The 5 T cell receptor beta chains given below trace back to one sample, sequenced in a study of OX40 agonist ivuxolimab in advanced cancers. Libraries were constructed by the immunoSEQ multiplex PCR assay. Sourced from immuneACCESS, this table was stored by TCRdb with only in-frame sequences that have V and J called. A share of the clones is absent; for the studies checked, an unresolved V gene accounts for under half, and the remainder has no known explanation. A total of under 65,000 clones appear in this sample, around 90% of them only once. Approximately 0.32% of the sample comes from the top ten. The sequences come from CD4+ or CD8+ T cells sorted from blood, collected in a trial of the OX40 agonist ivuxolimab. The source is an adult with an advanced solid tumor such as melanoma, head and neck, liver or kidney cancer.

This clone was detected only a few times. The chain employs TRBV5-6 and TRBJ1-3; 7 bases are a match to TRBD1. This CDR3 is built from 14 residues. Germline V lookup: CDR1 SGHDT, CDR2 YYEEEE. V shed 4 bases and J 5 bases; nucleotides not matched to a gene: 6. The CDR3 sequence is CASSVTGARNTIYF. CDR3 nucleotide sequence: TGTGCCAGCAGCGTAACAGGGGCCCGAAACACCATATATTTT.

In nucleotides, the CDR3 is TGTGCCAGCAGCCCCAGAGGCACTGAAGCTTTCTTT. As protein: CASSPRGTEAFF. The J gene is TRBJ1-1, the V gene TRBV16; D gene unclear. CDR1 and CDR2 from the germline V gene are KGHSY and FQNENV. This CDR3 contains 12 residues. Trimming removed 4 bases at V and 4 bases at J, with 7 bases between.

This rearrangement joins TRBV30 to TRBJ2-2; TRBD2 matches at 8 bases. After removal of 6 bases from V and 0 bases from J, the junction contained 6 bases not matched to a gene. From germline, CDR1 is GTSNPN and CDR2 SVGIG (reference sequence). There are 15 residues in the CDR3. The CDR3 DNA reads TGTGCCTGCCATAGCGGGACCGCGAACACCGGGGAGCTGTTTTTT. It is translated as CACHSGTANTGELFF. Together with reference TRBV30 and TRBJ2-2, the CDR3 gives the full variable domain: SQTIHQWPATLVQPVGSPLSLECTVEGTSNPNLYWYRQAAGRGLQLLFYSVGIGQISSEVPQNLSASRPQDRQFILSSKKLLLSDSGFYLCACHSGTANTGELFFGEGSRLTVL.

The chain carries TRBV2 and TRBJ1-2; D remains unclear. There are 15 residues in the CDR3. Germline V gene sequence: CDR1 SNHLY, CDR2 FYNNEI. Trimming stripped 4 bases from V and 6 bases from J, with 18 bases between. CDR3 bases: TGTGCCAGCAGTGTTAGTCCGTTTGGTGGCGATGGCTACACCTTC. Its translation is CASSVSPFGGDGYTF.

CDR3 bases: TGTGCCAGCAGGTACAGAGGACAGGGGGCCTACGAGCAGTACTTC. Its protein product is CASRYRGQGAYEQYF. The V call is TRBV6-5, the J call TRBJ2-7, with 10 bases matching TRBD1. CDR1 and CDR2 from the germline V gene are MNHEY and SVGAGI. Trimming at V came to 6 bases and at J to 2 bases, leaving 7 bases not matched to a gene. There are 15 residues in the CDR3.